Below, 14 T cell receptor beta chains from the same sample are listed, as sequenced in a study of blood T cell repertoires in COVID-19. Some clones are missing from TCRdb's copy, which holds only in-frame ones; the method was immunoSEQ multiplex PCR. Here the sample spans 350,000 or so clones, approximately 89% being singletons. The specimen sequenced was peripheral blood. All receptors come from a woman in her twenties or thirties with COVID-19, enrolled during active disease.

The CDR3 region has the DNA TGTGCCAGCAGCTCCCAGGGGGCAACGGAAGCTTTCTTT. As protein: CASSSQGATEAFF. The rearrangement joins TRBV7-2 to TRBJ1-1; 8 positions match TRBD1. Per the germline V gene, CDR1 is SGHTA and CDR2 is FQGNSA. V trimming: 4 bases; J trimming: 8 bases; junction bases outside the gene matches: 6. The CDR3 runs to 13 residues.

Only one count was recorded for this clone. V is TRBV13 and J is TRBJ1-2; D remains ambiguous. Germline CDR1 is PRHDT and CDR2 is FYEKMQ (reference sequence). The V end was cut by 8 bases, the J end by 6 bases, with 13 bases between. This CDR3 has 12 amino acids. The CDR3 region is CASGRGLDGYTF. The CDR3 DNA reads TGTGCCAGCGGACGGGGTCTAGATGGCTACACCTTC.

In this sample, this clone turned up once. The gene calls are TRBV19 and TRBJ2-5; 13 positions agree with TRBD2. CDR1 and CDR2 from the germline V gene are LNHDA and SQIVND (reference sequence). The CDR3 totals 16 residues. V lost 7 bases and J lost 0; bases outside the gene matches: 5. DNA for the CDR3: TGTGCCAGTACCGGGACTAGCGGGACTAACCAAGAGACCCAGTACTTC. Translated, it gives CASTGTSGTNQETQYF.

V and J are TRBV6-5 and TRBJ1-1; D is uncertain. With 8 bases removed from V and 0 bases from J, the gap between germline ends came to 13 bases. The CDR3 spans 14 residues. In germline, CDR1 is MNHEY, CDR2 SVGAGI. The CDR3 reads CASRETPMNTEAFF. In DNA, the CDR3 is TGTGCCAGCCGAGAGACACCCATGAACACTGAAGCTTTCTTT.

The gene calls are TRBV4-1 and TRBJ2-5; a possible D gene is TRBD2 (5 bases). This CDR3 has 14 residues. Germline CDR1 reads MGHRA; CDR2 reads YSYEKL. Trimming took off 2 bases at V and 0 bases at J, with 7 bases between the two ends. The CDR3 protein is CASSQRADQETQYF. The CDR3 DNA follows: TGCGCCAGCAGCCAACGAGCGGACCAAGAGACCCAGTACTTC.

This clone was counted once. The chain is built from TRBV5-5 and TRBJ2-1; D unresolved. The ends were cut back, 1 base at V and 3 bases at J, with 11 bases in the middle. The CDR3 is 15 residues long. The germline V gene encodes CDR1 SGHKS and CDR2 YYEKEE (reference sequence). The CDR3 is CASSLTGRVYNEQFF. The DNA of the CDR3 is TGTGCCAGCAGCTTGACTGGGCGAGTCTACAATGAGCAGTTCTTC.

The chain employs TRBV6-6 and TRBJ1-2; 8 bases agree with TRBD1. The CDR3 consists of 15 residues. CDR1 and CDR2 from the germline V gene are MNHNY and SVGAGI (reference sequence). V trimming: 0 bases; J trimming: 4 bases; junction bases outside the gene matches: 4. The CDR3 DNA follows: TGTGCCAGCAGTTACTCATTACAGGGGGGCTATGGCTACACCTTC. Translated, it gives CASSYSLQGGYGYTF.

V usage is TRBV24-1 and J usage is TRBJ2-5; 9 bases map to TRBD2. Losses at the gene ends were 2 bases for V and 4 bases for J; bases not matched to a gene: 4. The CDR3 runs 15 residues. CDR1 is KGHDR and CDR2 is SFDVKD in the germline V gene. CDR3: CATSDWTSDLETQYF. The CDR3 nucleotides read TGTGCCACCAGTGATTGGACTAGCGATCTAGAGACCCAGTACTTC.

J is TRBJ2-5 and V is TRBV25-1, with a weak D call TRBD2 (6 bases). CDR1 and CDR2 (germline): MGHDK, SYGVNS. The CDR3 is 15 residues long. V lost 2 bases and J 5 bases, leaving 15 bases between the germline ends. CDR3 region: CASSEGRGTDETQYF. The CDR3 region has the DNA TGTGCCAGCAGTGAAGGACGGGGGACTGATGAGACCCAGTACTTC.

This chain uses TRBV3-1 (or the pseudogene TRBV3-2) with TRBJ2-7; D perhaps matches TRBD1 (6 bases). Between the trimmed V and J ends, which lost 4 bases and 6 bases, there was a span of 16 bases. Per germline, CDR1 LGHDT and CDR2 YNNKEL (reference sequence). CDR3 size: 14 residues. CDR3 bases: TGTGCCAGCAGCCCGCAGGTGGGGGCCGGCGAGCAGTACTTC. Translation: CASSPQVGAGEQYF.

V is TRBV24-1 and J is TRBJ2-3, with 11 bases lining up with TRBD2. The V gene end was trimmed by 3 bases and the J gene end by 3 bases; junction bases not matched to a gene: 4. Germline V gene sequence: CDR1 KGHDR, CDR2 SFDVKD. The CDR3 extends over 16 amino acids. CDR3 loop: CATSDTSGSLTDTQYF. The CDR3 region has the DNA TGTGCCACCAGTGATACTAGCGGGAGTCTTACAGATACGCAGTATTTT.

The rearrangement joins TRBV7-3 to TRBJ2-5; D possibly corresponds to TRBD1 (5 bases). V was shortened by 3 bases and J by 2 bases, with 7 bases between the two germline ends. This CDR3 has 13 amino acids. Germline V lookup: CDR1 SGHTA, CDR2 FQGTGA. The CDR3 region is CASSFGQQETQYF. Written as DNA, the CDR3 is TGTGCCAGCAGCTTCGGACAACAAGAGACCCAGTACTTC.

The table lists this clone with a few counts. This sequence joins TRBV25-1 and TRBJ2-7; the D gene is possibly TRBD1 (5 bases). Trimming pared 3 bases from V and 0 bases from J, leaving 15 bases between. CDR3 length equals 16 residues. The V gene's germline CDR1 is MGHDK and CDR2 SYGVNS. The CDR3 DNA reads TGTGCCAGCAGTGATTCGAGGACACCGGGCTCCTACGAGCAGTACTTC. The encoded protein is CASSDSRTPGSYEQYF.

The chain couples TRBV20-1 to TRBJ2-5; no reliable D call. The V end lost 3 bases, the J end lost 6 bases, and 5 bases lay between the germline ends. Per germline, CDR1 DFQATT and CDR2 SNEGSKA (reference sequence). This CDR3 is built from 10 residues. CDR3: CSASVKTQYF. In DNA, the CDR3 is TGCAGTGCTAGCGTTAAGACCCAGTACTTC.